These T cell receptor beta chains were read from a single sample in a study of blood T cell repertoires in COVID-19. Clones were read by immunoSEQ multiplex PCR, and TCRdb kept only the in-frame ones, dropping some. The table lists about 400,000 clones, about nine tenths of them singletons. The sample consisted of PBMCs or T cells enriched from blood (not recorded which). All receptors come from a woman aged 25 to 39 who had recovered from COVID-19. The CDR3 runs from the conserved cysteine through the conserved F or W. A D gene is named only where the DNA matches it firmly. The size field is filled for only some rows; it gives once, few, many or a size class.

J gene: TRBJ2-7
V gene: TRBV12-3/TRBV12-4
clone size: NA
D gene: NA
CDR3 DNA: TGTGCCAGCAGTTTTTGGCGGCGCGAGCAGTACTTC
CDR3 protein: CASSFWRREQYF

J gene: TRBJ2-5
V gene: TRBV2
clone size: NA
D gene: NA
CDR3 DNA: TGTGCCAGCTGCGGGGAAGTGGGAGAGACCCAGTACTTC
CDR3 protein: CASCGEVGETQYF

J gene: TRBJ1-1
V gene: TRBV7-6
clone size: NA
D gene: NA
CDR3 DNA: TGTGCCAGCAGCTTAGCCGGGGGTAACACTGAAGCTTTCTTT
CDR3 protein: CASSLAGGNTEAFF

J gene: TRBJ1-5
V gene: TRBV25-1
clone size: NA
D gene: NA
CDR3 DNA: TGTGCCAGCACGGAGGGGTATGGCAATCAGCCCCAGCATTTT
CDR3 protein: CASTEGYGNQPQHF

J gene: TRBJ2-7
V gene: TRBV5-6
clone size: once
D gene: TRBD1
CDR3 DNA: TGTGCCAGCCACCCCGAGAGGGGACAGGGACCCTACGAGCAGTACTTC
CDR3 protein: CASHPERGQGPYEQYF

J gene: TRBJ2-1
V gene: TRBV30
clone size: NA
D gene: TRBD2
CDR3 DNA: TGTGCCTGGACTAGCGGGTCAGAGCAGTTCTTC
CDR3 protein: CAWTSGSEQFF

J gene: TRBJ2-1
V gene: TRBV7-9
clone size: NA
D gene: TRBD2
CDR3 DNA: TGTGCCAGCAGCATTATATCCCCCGGCGGGGGGGGTGATGAGCAGTTCTTC
CDR3 protein: CASSIISPGGGGDEQFF

J gene: TRBJ1-3
V gene: TRBV28
clone size: NA
D gene: NA
CDR3 DNA: TGTGCCAGCAGCCGCCCCTCGGGTACCATATATTTT
CDR3 protein: CASSRPSGTIYF

J gene: TRBJ2-1
V gene: TRBV5-1
clone size: NA
D gene: TRBD2
CDR3 DNA: TGCGCCAGCAGCTCAACGGGACTAGGCTCCTACAATGAGCAGTTCTTC
CDR3 protein: CASSSTGLGSYNEQFF

J gene: TRBJ1-2
V gene: TRBV10-1
clone size: NA
D gene: NA
CDR3 DNA: TGCGCCAGCAGTGAGTCGAGGTTTTATGGCTACACCTTC
CDR3 protein: CASSESRFYGYTF

J gene: TRBJ1-1
V gene: TRBV5-1
clone size: NA
D gene: NA
CDR3 DNA: TGCGCCAGCAGCGCTGGACAGAACACTGAAGCTTTCTTT
CDR3 protein: CASSAGQNTEAFF

J gene: TRBJ2-1
V gene: TRBV24-1
clone size: once
D gene: NA
CDR3 DNA: TGTGCCACCAGTGATTTGGTATTAGCTGAGCAGTTCTTC
CDR3 protein: CATSDLVLAEQFF

J gene: TRBJ2-1
V gene: TRBV11-3
clone size: NA
D gene: TRBD2
CDR3 DNA: TGTGCCAGCAGCTCCCGGGGGGGGGAGGGCAATGAGCAGTTCTTC
CDR3 protein: CASSSRGGEGNEQFF

J gene: TRBJ1-3
V gene: TRBV9
clone size: NA
D gene: NA
CDR3 DNA: TGTGCCAGCAGCGCCTATGGGCCGCAAAACACCATATATTTT
CDR3 protein: CASSAYGPQNTIYF

J gene: TRBJ2-7
V gene: TRBV30
clone size: once
D gene: NA
CDR3 DNA: TGTGCCTGGAGTGTTCGACAGAATAAACAGTACTTC
CDR3 protein: CAWSVRQNKQYF

J gene: TRBJ2-7
V gene: TRBV28
clone size: NA
D gene: TRBD2
CDR3 DNA: TGTGCCAGCAGTTCCTGGACTAGCGGGTTCTCCCGCTACGAGCAGTACTTC
CDR3 protein: CASSSWTSGFSRYEQYF

J gene: TRBJ1-2
V gene: TRBV7-2
clone size: NA
D gene: NA
CDR3 DNA: TGTGCCAGCAGCGGTTACAGTAAGCTTAACTATGGCTACACCTTC
CDR3 protein: CASSGYSKLNYGYTF

J gene: TRBJ1-4
V gene: TRBV28
clone size: NA
D gene: TRBD1
CDR3 DNA: TGTGCCAGTTACGGACAGGTCGATGGGGAAAAACTGTTTTTT
CDR3 protein: CASYGQVDGEKLFF

J gene: TRBJ2-1
V gene: TRBV28
clone size: NA
D gene: TRBD1
CDR3 DNA: TGTGCCAGCAGTTTTTGGGGACAGGGAGGAGAGAACTACAATGAGCAGTTCTTC
CDR3 protein: CASSFWGQGGENYNEQFF

J gene: TRBJ2-7
V gene: TRBV4-1
clone size: NA
D gene: TRBD1
CDR3 DNA: TGCGCCAGCAGCCAAGCAGGGGGACAGAGATCCTACGAGCAGTACTTC
CDR3 protein: CASSQAGGQRSYEQYF

J gene: TRBJ2-2
V gene: TRBV3-1/TRBV3-2
clone size: NA
D gene: NA
CDR3 DNA: TGTGCCAGCAGCTCAACTAGTGGACCTACCGGGGAGCTGTTTTTT
CDR3 protein: CASSSTSGPTGELFF

J gene: TRBJ1-2
V gene: TRBV4-3
clone size: NA
D gene: TRBD1
CDR3 DNA: TGCGCCAGCAGCCAAGAATTTGCAGGGGGTAACTATGGCTACACCTTC
CDR3 protein: CASSQEFAGGNYGYTF

J gene: TRBJ2-3
V gene: TRBV3-1/TRBV3-2
clone size: NA
D gene: TRBD2
CDR3 DNA: TGTGCCAGCAGCCAAGATTTGACTAGCGGGACCACAGATACGCAGTATTTT
CDR3 protein: CASSQDLTSGTTDTQYF